Listed here is a single T cell receptor beta chain. No cognate antigen has been identified for it. There are no base qualities to consult, and no much larger clone falls within one base. This specimen comes from a study of blood T cell repertoires in COVID-19 (TCRdb year 2020). Some background on the complete study: Samples covering the acute and convalescent phases of COVID-19 were provided by collaborators in the United States, Italy and Spain. The material from the prospective study consisted of cDNA or gDNA derived from T cells, B-cell-depleted T cells, or PBMCs. Deeply sampled blood TCRbeta repertoires from subjects exposed to, actively infected with, or recovered from COVID-19 were included in the dataset. A freely available public database, intended as a resource for researchers studying the immune response to SARS-CoV-2, is where the repertoires were released. Samples came from the ongoing ImmuneRACE study (first 160 participants) plus 1,254 subjects from 6 global collaborators. Nearly every sample came with metadata listing a de-identified subject ID, COVID-19 status, age in years and sex. Where HLA class I and class II types were available, the types were taken from metadata supplied by the sample provider, not from assay-based typing. The research as a whole found: The amount of clinical and demographic metadata varied by source and participant and was provided uncurated.

TCRbeta CDR3 regions were amplified from genomic DNA by means of the immunoSEQ Assay, a bias-controlled multiplex PCR. The original pipeline was this. The number of nucleated cells in each sample was estimated from the amplification of reference gene primers within the assay. To quantify the absolute abundance of each unique TCRbeta CDR3 rearrangement, sequence reads were collapsed and filtered. For each sample, productive Simpson clonality was calculated by taking the square root of Simpson's diversity index across productive rearrangements. As stored in TCRdb, this immuneACCESS dataset retains in-frame rearrangements with V and J assigned. A fraction of the clones does not appear; measured against another copy, unresolved V genes explain less than half of the discrepancy, and the remainder lacks a known reason. V and J calls and clone size are given by that table; D and trimming were obtained from the DNA. The sample table lists around 140,000 clones, around 87% of them with a count of one. Approximately 2.3% of the sample is taken by the ten largest.

Each collaborating institution followed its own protocols to collect whole blood in K2EDTA tubes. For TCRbeta analysis, collaborators shipped samples as frozen whole blood, isolated PBMCs, or DNA extracted from either of those sample types. This TCR was recovered from a man aged 70 or older with active COVID-19. The sample was peripheral blood.

The nucleotides read TGTGCCAGCAGCTCTCCCGGACTCCGCTCTGGGGCCAACGTCCTGACTTTC. This translates into CASSSPGLRSGANVLTF. The sequence links TRBV7-2 to TRBJ2-6; TRBD2 is possibly the D segment (5 matching bases). V is shortened by 4 bases, J by 0 bases, and the region joining them spans 13 bases. From the cysteine through the phenylalanine, the CDR3 covers 17 amino acids. CDR3 DNA is the only sequence kept; it has 51 bases, read in frame from the first base. In the germline V gene, CDR1 corresponds to SGHTA and CDR2 to FQGNSA.